This entry is about one TCR beta chain. The antigen it binds to is not known. No base qualities exist here, and no much larger clone lies one base off it. The data stem from a study of blood T cell repertoires in COVID-19 (TCRdb year 2020). Describing the broader study: Samples from collaborators originated in the United States, Italy and Spain and spanned both the acute and convalescent phases of COVID-19. The material from the prospective study consisted of cDNA or gDNA derived from T cells, B-cell-depleted T cells, or PBMCs. Subjects who had been exposed to COVID-19, were actively infected with it, or had recovered from it provided the deeply sampled blood TCRbeta repertoires that made up the dataset. A freely available public database, intended as a resource for researchers studying the immune response to SARS-CoV-2, is where the repertoires were released. The samples were drawn from two sources: the first 160 participants of the ongoing ImmuneRACE study, and approximately 1,300 subjects contributed by 6 global collaborators. A de-identified subject ID, COVID-19 status, age in years and sex were almost always included in the sample metadata. Where HLA class I and class II types were available, the types were taken from metadata supplied by the sample provider, not from assay-based typing.

Results and caveats for the whole study, not just this receptor: The amount of clinical and demographic metadata varied by source and participant and was provided uncurated.

The CDR3, cysteine through phenylalanine, is 13 amino acids long. Left in the record is the CDR3 DNA by itself, 39 bases read in frame from the first base. According to the germline V gene (reference sequence), CDR1 reads SEHNR and CDR2 reads FQNEAQ. V lost 4 bases and J lost 9 bases, and the count of bases not matched to a germline gene is 8. TCRbeta CDR3 regions were amplified from genomic DNA by means of the immunoSEQ Assay, a bias-controlled multiplex PCR. Regarding the original processing steps: The number of nucleated cells in each sample was estimated from the amplification of reference gene primers within the assay. To quantify the absolute abundance of each unique TCRbeta CDR3 rearrangement, sequence reads were collapsed and filtered. For each sample, productive Simpson clonality was calculated by taking the square root of Simpson's diversity index across productive rearrangements. TCRdb's version of the immuneACCESS table is confined to in-frame rearrangements and falls short of the full clone set. An unresolved V gene accounts for under half of the shortfall where checked; the remainder is of unknown origin. V and J calls and clone size are as listed in that table; D and trimming were resolved from the DNA. In all, the sample holds around 300,000 clones, and roughly nine tenths of those were seen once. The ten largest clonotypes hold about 1.8% of the sample.

In the prospective study, participants were about 18 to 95 years old, resided in 24 geographic areas of the United States, and were enrolled through a virtual design. In the prospective study, cohorts were assigned on the basis of participant-reported clinical history obtained from a screening survey and a study questionnaire. ImmuneRACE Cohort 3 recovered participants were defined by two consecutive negative NP/OP PCR tests, healthcare professional clearance, or symptom resolution. In the prospective study, whole blood, serum and a nasopharyngeal or oropharyngeal swab were collected from each participant by mobile phlebotomists. Over a 2-month period, participants in the prospective study had the option of providing additional blood draws and questionnaires. Prospective study blood samples were shipped either frozen or at room temperature before DNA extraction.

The specimen was PBMCs or T cells enriched from blood (not recorded which). Recombination linked TRBV7-9 to TRBJ1-1; 7 central nucleotides agree with TRBD1. The source of this sequence is a woman in her forties who had recovered from COVID-19. CDR3 protein: CASSSRQGRQAFF. The nucleotide sequence is given as TGTGCCAGCAGCTCACGACAGGGCCGTCAAGCTTTCTTT. Outside the CDR3, residues come from the reference TRBV7-9 and TRBJ1-1 proteins, so the full variable domain is: DTGVSQNPRHKITKRGQNVTFRCDPISEHNRLYWYRQTLGQGPEFLTYFQNEAQLEKSRLLSDRFSAERPKGSFSTLEIQRTEQGDSAMYLCASSSRQGRQAFFGQGTRLTVV.